The present TCR beta chain was sequenced within a study of blood T cell repertoires in COVID-19. Study-wide background: From the United States, Italy and Spain came samples of acute and convalescent COVID-19. T cells, B-cell-depleted T cells, or PBMCs provided the cDNA or gDNA that served as material.

Authors' processing steps: Reference gene primer amplification gave nucleated cell count estimates. Here immunoSEQ multiplex PCR was the method, and the copy in TCRdb shows in-frame clones only, minus some. Clonal size and the V and J genes are those of that table, whereas D and trimming came from the DNA. This sample has 250,000 to 350,000 clones; approximately 88% occur once, and the top ten carry 6.9%. J lost 6 bases, V lost 0 bases, and 11 bases had no gene match. Germline CDR1 is LGHNA and CDR2 is YNFKEQ. CDR3 size: 16 residues. The origin of this receptor is a woman in her 30s who had recovered from COVID-19. V usage is TRBV4-2 and J usage is TRBJ2-7; 7 nucleotides agree with TRBD1. The specimen was peripheral blood. The CDR3: CASSQDLGQSIGEQYF. Here the CDR3 DNA reads TGTGCCAGCAGCCAAGATCTGGGACAGTCTATCGGCGAGCAGTACTTC.